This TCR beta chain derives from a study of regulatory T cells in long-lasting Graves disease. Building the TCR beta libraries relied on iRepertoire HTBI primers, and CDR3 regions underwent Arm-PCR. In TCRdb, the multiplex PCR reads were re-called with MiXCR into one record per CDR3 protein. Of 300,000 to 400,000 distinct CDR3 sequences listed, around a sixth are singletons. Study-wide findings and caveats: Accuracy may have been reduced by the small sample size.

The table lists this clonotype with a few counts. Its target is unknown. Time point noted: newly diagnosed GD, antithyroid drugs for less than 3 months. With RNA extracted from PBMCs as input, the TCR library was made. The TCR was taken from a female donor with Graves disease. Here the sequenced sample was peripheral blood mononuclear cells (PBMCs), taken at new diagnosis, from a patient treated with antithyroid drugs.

The CDR3 loop reads CASSSPQGGTEAFF. In nucleotides, the CDR3 is TGTGCCAGCAGTTCTCCGCAGGGAGGCACTGAAGCTTTCTTT. The chain has TRBV12-3 or TRBV12-4 and TRBJ1-1; possible D gene TRBD1, 5 bases. CDR3 size: 14 residues. Trimming left V 4 bases short and J 4 bases short, with 13 bases between.